Listed below are T cell receptor beta chains from one sample, sequenced in a study of blood T cells in healthy people across ages. TCRdb recomputed calls from the 5' RACE reads with MiXCR, one row per CDR3 protein. The sample lists around 800,000 distinct CDR3 sequences, 53% occurring once. The material sequenced was blood. Receptor source: an older man in good health. Both conserved end residues are part of each CDR3. Each record gives: clone size, D gene, J gene, V gene, CDR3 protein, CDR3 DNA. The D gene is left open where the match is weak. Size is stated for part of the rows, as once, few or many counts, or as a class when the clone is expanded.

>.|TRBD2|TRBJ2-1|TRBV2
CAITTVGTSGLPGQFF
TGTGCCATCACCACCGTGGGGACTAGCGGGCTCCCGGGGCAGTTCTTC
>.|TRBD2|TRBJ2-1|TRBV12-3/TRBV12-4
CASSPRLAGLNEQFF
TGTGCCAGCAGTCCCCGACTAGCGGGATTGAATGAGCAGTTCTTC
>.|.|TRBJ2-4|TRBV3-1
CVSSQGSGLAMGGIQYF
TGTGTCAGCAGCCAAGGTAGCGGACTTGCCATGGGCGGCATTCAGTACTTC
>.|TRBD1|TRBJ2-7|TRBV29-1
CSVYRTGGDREAQYF
TGCAGCGTTTACCGGACAGGGGGGGACAGAGAGGCCCAGTACTTC
>once|TRBD2|TRBJ2-3|TRBV4-1
CASSQGLAGVERYAYF
TGCGCCAGCAGCCAAGGACTAGCGGGAGTAGAAAGATACGCGTATTTT
>.|TRBD2|TRBJ2-7|TRBV20-1
CSARREGGLYEQYF
TGCAGTGCTAGAAGGGAGGGTGGCCTTTACGAGCAGTACTTC
>.|TRBD1|TRBJ1-5|TRBV29-1
CSVVWGTGGFNQPQHF
TGCAGCGTTGTTTGGGGGACAGGGGGCTTCAATCAGCCCCAGCATTTT
>.|TRBD1|TRBJ1-4|TRBV5-1
CASSEGQGRTNEKLFF
TGCGCCAGCAGCGAAGGACAGGGGAGGACTAATGAAAAACTGTTTTTT
>.|.|TRBJ2-6|TRBV29-1
CSVELVGSGANALTF
TGCAGCGTTGAATTGGTGGGCTCTGGGGCCAACGCCCTGACTTTC
>.|TRBD2|TRBJ2-1|TRBV20-1
CSARDRGLAARDEQFF
TGCAGTGCTAGAGATCGGGGACTAGCGGCAAGGGATGAGCAGTTCTTC
>once|TRBD1|TRBJ2-1|TRBV7-9
CASSSSSGTAKYNEQFF
TGTGCCAGCAGCTCCTCTTCCGGGACAGCTAAGTACAATGAGCAGTTCTTC
>.|.|TRBJ2-4|TRBV4-1
CASSQEAGGSKNIQYF
TGCGCCAGCAGCCAAGAGGCAGGGGGGTCCAAAAACATTCAGTACTTC
>few|TRBD2|TRBJ2-1|TRBV12-3/TRBV12-4
CASSPRGLAANEQFF
TGTGCCAGCAGCCCTCGGGGACTAGCGGCCAATGAGCAGTTCTTC
>.|TRBD1|TRBJ1-5|TRBV24-1
CATSAQAGTGNQPQHF
TGTGCCACCAGTGCTCAGGCCGGGACAGGGAATCAGCCCCAGCATTTT
>.|TRBD2|TRBJ2-5|TRBV7-2
CASSFRLAGGETQYF
TGTGCCAGCAGCTTCCGACTAGCGGGAGGGGAGACCCAGTACTTC
>.|TRBD1|TRBJ1-1|TRBV20-1
CSARSTGTANTEAFF
TGCAGTGCTAGATCTACCGGGACAGCGAACACTGAAGCTTTCTTT
>.|TRBD2|TRBJ2-3|TRBV6-5
CASTIRGVYTDTQYF
TGTGCCAGCACCATACGGGGGGTATACACAGATACGCAGTATTTT
>few|TRBD2|TRBJ2-1|TRBV5-1
CASSLGASGSQNEQFF
TGCGCCAGCAGCTTGGGGGCTAGCGGGAGTCAAAATGAGCAGTTCTTC
>.|TRBD1|TRBJ2-1|TRBV20-1
CSARGVGQLNEQFF
TGCAGTGCTAGGGGCGTGGGACAGCTCAATGAGCAGTTCTTC
>.|TRBD2|TRBJ2-3|TRBV4-1
CASSQESTSGGGRYAYF
TGCGCCAGCAGCCAAGAATCTACTAGCGGGGGAGGGAGATACGCGTATTTT
>once|.|TRBJ2-7|TRBV6-6
CASSYGHTYEQYF
TGTGCCAGCAGTTACGGGCACACCTACGAGCAGTACTTC
>.|.|TRBJ1-2|TRBV5-4
CASKGSYTF
TGTGCCAGCAAAGGGAGCTACACCTTC
>.|.|TRBJ2-6|TRBV28
CASSTGTAPFSGANVLTF
TGTGCCAGCAGTACTGGGACGGCGCCCTTCTCTGGGGCCAACGTCCTGACTTTC
>few|.|TRBJ2-3|TRBV3-1
CASSQDSGSRSTDTQYF
TGTGCCAGCAGCCAAGATTCCGGGAGCCGAAGCACAGATACGCAGTATTTT
>few|TRBD2|TRBJ2-2|TRBV4-2
CASSQGLGRTGELFF
TGTGCCAGCAGCCAGGGACTAGGACGGACCGGGGAGCTGTTTTTT
>.|.|TRBJ2-5|TRBV7-9
CASSWGVQETQYF
TGTGCCAGCAGTTGGGGAGTTCAAGAGACCCAGTACTTC